These T cell receptor beta chains were read from a single sample in a study of cytomegalovirus exposure and HLA in healthy donors. Profiled with immunoSEQ multiplex PCR; TCRdb holds only in-frame clones, not every one. The sample lists about 110,000 clones, roughly 79% occurring once. Sequencing was done on a sample of PBMCs. These TCRs come from a woman aged 45-59 years in good health and CMV-seropositive. CDR3s include the opening cysteine and the closing phenylalanine or tryptophan. Fields, in order: V gene, D gene, CDR3 length, J gene, clone size, CDR3 protein, CDR3 DNA. D genes are given only for firm matches. A row's size may be missing; if present it is once, few, many or a size class.

>TRBV2|TRBD2|19|TRBJ2-1|.
CASSLPTSGSRSSYNEQFF
TGTGCCAGCAGTTTACCGACTAGCGGGAGTCGGAGCTCCTACAATGAGCAGTTCTTC
>TRBV16|TRBD1|14|TRBJ1-1|.
CASSLPGQGTEAFF
TGTGCCAGCAGCCTCCCCGGACAGGGCACTGAAGCTTTCTTT
>TRBV2|.|13|TRBJ2-7|few
CASSDGRENEQYF
TGTGCCAGCAGTGACGGCAGGGAAAACGAGCAGTACTTC
>TRBV11-2|.|17|TRBJ2-2|.
CASSLRGGVTTPGELFF
TGTGCCAGCAGCTTAAGGGGGGGCGTCACTACCCCCGGGGAGCTGTTTTTT
>TRBV7-6|TRBD1|17|TRBJ1-5|.
CASSSGQGGHSNQPQHF
TGTGCCAGCAGCTCCGGACAGGGCGGGCATAGCAATCAGCCCCAGCATTTT
>TRBV5-1|TRBD2|12|TRBJ2-7|.
CASRREGYEQYF
TGCGCCAGCAGGAGGGAGGGCTACGAGCAGTACTTC
>TRBV2|.|15|TRBJ2-3|.
CASSSQGVSTDTQYF
TGTGCCAGCAGTTCCCAGGGTGTGAGCACAGATACGCAGTATTTT
>TRBV11-2|TRBD2|15|TRBJ2-1|.
CASSFSGELYNEQFF
TGTGCCAGCAGCTTTAGCGGGGAACTCTACAATGAGCAGTTCTTC
>TRBV16|TRBD1|15|TRBJ2-1|.
CASSLDRGLYNEQFF
TGTGCCAGCAGCCTGGACAGGGGACTATACAATGAGCAGTTCTTC
>TRBV4-3|.|12|TRBJ1-2|.
CASSHGTAQSTF
TGCGCCAGCAGCCATGGGACTGCGCAGAGCACCTTC
>TRBV6-6|TRBD1|15|TRBJ2-2|few
CASSPTGGSTGELFF
TGTGCCAGCAGTCCGACAGGGGGCTCCACCGGGGAGCTGTTTTTT
>TRBV19|.|14|TRBJ2-7|.
CASSKGGRGYEQYF
TGTGCCAGTAGTAAGGGAGGTCGGGGCTACGAGCAGTACTTC
>TRBV9|TRBD1|16|TRBJ2-2|once
CASSVWQGQGTGELFF
TGTGCCAGCAGCGTATGGCAGGGACAGGGCACCGGGGAGCTGTTTTTT
>TRBV11-1|TRBD1|16|TRBJ2-1|few
CASSSTGQESGNEQFF
TGTGCCAGCAGCTCGACTGGACAGGAATCGGGCAATGAGCAGTTCTTC
>TRBV18|.|13|TRBJ1-5|.
CASSQYSNQPQHF
TGTGCCAGCTCACAATATAGCAATCAGCCCCAGCATTTT
>TRBV4-3|TRBD1|15|TRBJ1-1|few
CASSQVGQPNTEAFF
TGCGCCAGCAGCCAGGTGGGACAGCCGAACACTGAAGCTTTCTTT
>TRBV4-1|.|15|TRBJ1-2|.
CASSPGAGGEDGYTF
TGCGCCAGCAGCCCCGGTGCGGGAGGGGAGGATGGCTACACCTTC
>TRBV6-1|.|10|TRBJ1-4|.
CAWGNEKLFF
TGTGCCTGGGGCAATGAAAAACTGTTTTTT
>TRBV7-9|.|15|TRBJ1-2|.
CASSLGAGSNYGYTF
TGTGCCAGCAGCTTGGGGGCTGGGAGTAACTATGGCTACACCTTC
>TRBV5-6|TRBD1|15|TRBJ2-3|few
CASSTGQGGGDTQYF
TGTGCCAGCAGCACGGGACAGGGGGGGGGAGATACGCAGTATTTT
>TRBV10-3|TRBD2|13|TRBJ2-1|once
CAITQAGGDEQFF
TGTGCCATCACTCAAGCGGGAGGAGATGAGCAGTTCTTC
>TRBV19|.|14|TRBJ2-7|.
CASSFRTVNYEQYF
TGTGCCAGTAGTTTTCGGACAGTGAACTACGAGCAGTACTTC
>TRBV11-1|TRBD2|15|TRBJ2-7|.
CASSARTSGRDEQYF
TGTGCCAGCAGCGCAAGGACTAGCGGGAGGGACGAGCAGTACTTC
>TRBV2|.|16|TRBJ2-2|.
CASSEGQASNTGELFF
TGTGCCAGCAGTGAAGGGCAGGCTTCGAACACCGGGGAGCTGTTTTTT
>TRBV11-2|.|14|TRBJ2-5|.
CASSLEYQGRTQYF
TGTGCCAGCAGCTTAGAGTACCAGGGGAGAACCCAGTACTTC
>TRBV5-1|.|15|TRBJ2-2|.
CASSLEGGSTGELFF
TGCGCCAGCAGCTTGGAAGGAGGGAGCACCGGGGAGCTGTTTTTT
>TRBV2|.|13|TRBJ1-1|.
CASSGGDGTEAFF
TGTGCCAGCAGTGGAGGGGACGGGACAGAAGCTTTCTTT
>TRBV11-2|.|14|TRBJ2-1|few
CASSLGGSGNEQFF
TGTGCCAGCAGCTTAGGCGGTAGTGGGAATGAGCAGTTCTTC
>TRBV7-2|.|14|TRBJ1-1|few
CASSQTPRNTEAFF
TGTGCCAGCAGCCAGACTCCCAGGAACACTGAAGCTTTCTTT
>TRBV25-1|TRBD2|17|TRBJ2-5|.
CASSAGLAGGPGETQYF
TGTGCCAGCAGCGCAGGACTAGCGGGAGGGCCCGGAGAGACCCAGTACTTC
>TRBV19|.|15|TRBJ2-7|.
CASSTSGTASYEQYF
TGTGCCAGTAGTACTTCCGGGACTGCTTCCTACGAGCAGTACTTC
>TRBV18|TRBD1|15|TRBJ2-5|once
CASSRGQGARETQYF
TGTGCCAGCTCACGGGGACAGGGGGCCAGAGAGACCCAGTACTTC
>TRBV6-1|.|12|TRBJ2-7|.
CASSEVPTEQYF
TGTGCCAGCAGTGAAGTTCCTACGGAGCAGTACTTC
>TRBV10-1|.|15|TRBJ2-5|.
CASSESARVGETQYF
TGCGCCAGCAGTGAGTCGGCCAGGGTCGGGGAGACCCAGTACTTC
>TRBV7-2|.|12|TRBJ2-1|.
CASSLGHNEQFF
TGTGCCAGCAGCCTCGGTCACAATGAGCAGTTCTTC
>TRBV11-2|.|16|TRBJ2-6|.
CASSLAGGPGANVLTF
TGTGCCAGCAGCTTAGCCGGCGGCCCTGGGGCCAACGTCCTGACTTTC
>TRBV5-6|TRBD1|15|TRBJ1-1|once
CASSPGTGVNTEAFF
TGTGCCAGCAGCCCTGGGACAGGGGTTAACACTGAAGCTTTCTTT
>TRBV13|TRBD1|15|TRBJ1-1|.
CASSHHGQGDTEAFF
TGTGCCAGCAGTCACCACGGACAGGGTGACACTGAAGCTTTCTTT
>TRBV5-1|.|15|TRBJ2-7|.
CASSMGGSWTYGQYF
TGCGCCAGCAGCATGGGTGGGAGTTGGACCTACGGGCAGTACTTC
>TRBV6-6|.|14|TRBJ1-2|.
CASSYSTGGYGYTF
TGTGCCAGCAGTTACTCGACGGGGGGCTATGGCTACACCTTC
>TRBV2|TRBD1|13|TRBJ2-1|.
CASQGEGSNEQFF
TGTGCCTCCCAGGGGGAAGGGAGCAATGAGCAGTTCTTC
>TRBV7-3|TRBD1|15|TRBJ2-7|.
CASSSSGGTSYEQYF
TGTGCCAGCAGCTCTTCAGGGGGAACTTCCTACGAGCAGTACTTC
>TRBV6-6|TRBD1|15|TRBJ1-3|.
CASRTGATSGNTIYF
TGTGCCAGCAGGACAGGGGCCACCTCTGGAAACACCATATATTTT
>TRBV6-1|TRBD1|12|TRBJ1-2|.
CATRQGTYGYTF
TGTGCCACCCGACAGGGGACTTATGGCTACACCTTC
>TRBV18|TRBD1|14|TRBJ2-7|.
CASSPGQSSYEQYF
TGTGCCAGCTCCCCGGGACAGTCCTCCTACGAGCAGTACTTC
>TRBV4-3|.|14|TRBJ1-2|few
CASSQDTGLVGYTF
TGCGCCAGCAGCCAAGATACAGGGTTGGTTGGCTACACCTTC
>TRBV11-2|.|14|TRBJ1-1|.
CASSLQGGSTEAFF
TGTGCCAGCAGCTTGCAGGGAGGGAGCACTGAAGCTTTCTTT
>TRBV15|TRBD2|15|TRBJ2-7|once
CATSREAGGRGEQYF
TGTGCCACCAGCAGAGAAGCGGGAGGGCGGGGAGAGCAGTACTTC